Below, one T cell receptor beta chain is given with its context. These data come from a study of blood T cell repertoires in COVID-19. About the study: Nucleic acid was either cDNA or gDNA, and it came from T cells, B-cell-depleted T cells, or PBMCs.

Method: immunoSEQ multiplex PCR; TCRdb's copy keeps in-frame clones and lacks some. In the table there are around 130,000 clones, approximately 85% of which are singletons. The TCR sequence derives from a man in his fifties with acute or convalescent COVID-19. The specimen sequenced was peripheral blood.

This CDR3 reads CASSPRGLTEAFF. The CDR3 DNA reads as TGTGCCAGCAGCCCCCGAGGCCTAACTGAAGCTTTCTTT. J is TRBJ1-1 and V is TRBV2; D remains unclear. V was cut by 6 bases and J by 5 bases, with 13 bases left in between. Germline CDR1 is SNHLY and CDR2 is FYNNEI. There are 13 residues in the CDR3. The variable domain in full, completed from reference TRBV2 and TRBJ1-1, reads EPEVTQTPSHQVTQMGQEVILRCVPISNHLYFYWYRQILGQKVEFLVSFYNNEISEKSEIFDDQFSVERPDGSNFTLKIRSTKLEDSAMYFCASSPRGLTEAFFGQGTRLTVV.